Each of the 25 T cell receptor beta chains below was sequenced from the same sample in a study of cytomegalovirus exposure and HLA in healthy donors. Both 60 Vbeta primers and 13 Jbeta primers went into the PCR. The method was immunoSEQ multiplex PCR; TCRdb's version includes in-frame clones alone and lacks a portion of them. This sample yields approximately 140,000 clones, of which roughly 78% are seen a single time; approximately 3.2% belongs to the top ten. The sample was PBMCs. These receptors came from a man aged 18 to 30 in good health and CMV-seropositive.

Note on this clone: Other DNA sequences within the sample encode an identical CDR3. V and J are TRBV7-9 and TRBJ2-1, with D possibly being TRBD1 (5 bases). V shed 3 bases and J shed 0 bases, with 9 bases lying between them. From germline, CDR1 is SEHNR and CDR2 FQNEAQ (reference sequence). The CDR3 loop spans 15 amino acids. This CDR3 reads CASSFPGSSYNEQFF. As DNA, the CDR3 is TGTGCCAGCAGCTTTCCAGGGTCCTCCTACAATGAGCAGTTCTTC.

This chain joins TRBV5-1 and TRBJ2-5; 8 bases agree with TRBD2. The DNA end is more similar to TRBJ2-7, so the J call may be wrong. Germline lookup yields CDR1 SGHRS and CDR2 YFSETQ. CDR3 length: 16 amino acids. The CDR3 DNA follows: TGCGCCAGCAGCTTGGCCCCAGCGGGAGCGACCTACGAGCAGTACTTC. This translates into CASSLAPAGATYEQYF.

The chain recombines TRBV5-1 with TRBJ1-6; 8 bases fit TRBD1. The junction had 6 bases not matched to a gene; V was cut back by 3 bases and J by 7 bases. CDR1 is SGHRS, CDR2 YFSETQ, per germline. This CDR3 contains 15 residues. CDR3 residues: CASSYGQGSNSPLHF. The CDR3 nucleotides read TGCGCCAGCAGCTACGGACAGGGAAGCAATTCACCCCTCCACTTT.

The chain employs TRBV29-1 and TRBJ2-7, with TRBD2 as a possible D gene (5 bases). With 8 bases removed from V and 5 bases from J, the gap between germline ends came to 16 bases. The germline V gene has CDR1 SQVTM and CDR2 ANQGSEA. The CDR3 is 12 residues long. CDR3 sequence (DNA): TGCAGCTGTTCGGCGCTGCGGGACGAGCAGTACTTC. This codes for CSCSALRDEQYF.

The chain recombines TRBV21-1 with TRBJ2-3; the D call in the table, TRBD2, was not verified against the DNA. TRBV21-1 is listed as a pseudogene. The CDR3 loop spans 16 amino acids. This CDR3 reads CASLPGLAGITDTQYF. For the CDR3, the DNA is TGTGCCAGCCTGCCGGGACTAGCGGGAATAACAGATACGCAGTATTTT.

This chain uses TRBV7-9 with TRBJ2-2, with TRBD1 matching over 7 bases. Germline loops: CDR1 SEHNR, CDR2 FQNEAQ (reference sequence). The junction had 8 bases not matched to a gene; V was cut back by 5 bases and J by 2 bases. The CDR3 consists of 16 residues. As DNA, the CDR3 is TGTGCCAGCAGCGGTCACCGGGACAGCAACACCGGGGAGCTGTTTTTT. Translation gives CASSGHRDSNTGELFF.

The V call is TRBV4-1, the J call TRBJ2-7; D uncertain. V was trimmed by 3 bases and J by 0 bases, leaving 9 bases between them. The CDR3 consists of 14 residues. Germline assignment: CDR1 MGHRA and CDR2 YSYEKL. This CDR3 reads CASSHLTFSYEQYF. CDR3 nucleotides: TGCGCCAGCAGCCACCTAACTTTCTCCTACGAGCAGTACTTC.

This chain connects TRBV6-5 to TRBJ1-3; possibly TRBD1 for D (6 bases). V was trimmed by 0 bases and J by 2 bases, leaving 11 bases between them. Germline V gene sequence: CDR1 MNHEY, CDR2 SVGAGI. The CDR3 loop spans 16 amino acids. CDR3 DNA sequence: TGTGCCAGCAGTTACTCAAGCGGGGGCGCTGGAAACACCATATATTTT. Amino acids: CASSYSSGGAGNTIYF.

The V and J genes are TRBV4-2 and TRBJ2-1; D perhaps matches TRBD2 (5 bases). The CDR3 spans 17 residues. CDR1 and CDR2 from the germline V gene are LGHNA and YNFKEQ. Trimming pared 1 base from V and 8 bases from J, leaving 21 bases between. The CDR3 here is CASSQGALPSRLDEQFF. The DNA for the CDR3 is TGTGCCAGCAGCCAAGGGGCTCTCCCTAGCCGTCTAGATGAGCAGTTCTTC.

In this sample, this clone turned up a few times. The chain is built from TRBV28 and TRBJ1-5; 7 bases match TRBD1. The CDR3 spans 15 residues. With V trimmed by 0 bases and J by 5 bases, 4 bases remained unmatched. The germline V gene has CDR1 MDHEN and CDR2 SYDVKM. The CDR3: CASSLWGQPYQPQHF. DNA of the CDR3: TGTGCCAGCAGTTTATGGGGACAGCCTTATCAGCCCCAGCATTTT.

The J gene is TRBJ2-5, the V gene TRBV4-2; 8 bases agree with TRBD1. Trimming removed 7 bases from V and 4 bases from J; junction bases left unmatched: 5. The CDR3 has 13 amino acids. Germline CDR1 and CDR2: LGHNA and YNFKEQ. The DNA for the CDR3 is TGTGCCAGCACAGGGGGCGTGGGAGAGACCCAGTACTTC. Translated: CASTGGVGETQYF.

The chain combines TRBV7-9 with TRBJ2-7, with 13 bases aligning to TRBD2. V was clipped by 5 bases and J by 8 bases; unmatched bases: 12. The CDR3 extends over 16 amino acids. Per the germline V gene, CDR1 is SEHNR and CDR2 is FQNEAQ (reference sequence). CDR3 DNA sequence: TGTGCCAGCAGCCCCGGAGGACTAGCGGGGGCCCCACAGCAGTACTTC. This encodes CASSPGGLAGAPQQYF.

This clone was seen more than once but under ten times. The gene calls are TRBV2 and TRBJ2-5; 9 bases line up with TRBD1. The trim removed 4 bases at V and 5 bases at J, leaving 5 bases unmatched. This CDR3 has 14 residues. Per germline, CDR1 SNHLY and CDR2 FYNNEI. The CDR3 region has the DNA TGTGCCAGCAGTGCTACAGGGGGCGGGGAGACCCAGTACTTC. Encoded protein: CASSATGGGETQYF.

J is TRBJ2-2 and V is TRBV6-5; 8 bases line up with TRBD1. Germline V gives CDR1 MNHEY, CDR2 SVGAGI. CDR3 size: 15 residues. Trimming at V came to 4 bases and at J to 6 bases, leaving 7 bases not matched to a gene. The CDR3 protein is CASSFLDRGAGELFF. CDR3 DNA: TGTGCCAGCAGTTTCCTCGACAGGGGCGCCGGGGAGCTGTTTTTT.

The chain has TRBV28 and TRBJ1-5; D not certain. Trimming left V 8 bases short and J 5 bases short, with 16 bases between. The germline gives CDR1 MDHEN, CDR2 SYDVKM. This CDR3 is 14 amino acids long. In nucleotides, the CDR3 is TGTGCCAGCGGACCCGGGGAGGCACATCAGCCCCAGCATTTT. Translated: CASGPGEAHQPQHF.

The J gene is TRBJ2-5, the V gene TRBV5-1; D possibly corresponds to TRBD2 (5 bases). The CDR3 extends over 16 amino acids. V was clipped by 0 bases and J by 1 base, with 13 bases between them. Germline values: CDR1 SGHRS, CDR2 YFSETQ. For the CDR3, the DNA is TGCGCCAGCAGCTTGGAAGGACTGGCCGGCCAAGAGACCCAGTACTTC. Protein sequence: CASSLEGLAGQETQYF. Full variable domain (outside the CDR3, taken from reference TRBV5-1 and TRBJ2-5): KAGVTQTPRYLIKTRGQQVTLSCSPISGHRSVSWYQQTPGQGLQFLFEYFSETQRNKGNFPGRFSGRQFSNSRSEMNVSTLELGDSALYLCASSLEGLAGQETQYFGPGTRLLVL.

This chain connects TRBV6-6 to TRBJ1-1; D is uncertain. The CDR3 extends over 11 amino acids. V gave up 4 bases and J gave up 3 bases, with 3 bases separating them. The germline V gene has CDR1 MNHNY and CDR2 SVGAGI (reference sequence). The CDR3 region has the DNA TGTGCCAGCAGTTCCTACACTGAAGCTTTCTTT. Amino acids: CASSSYTEAFF.

The gene calls are TRBV7-2 and TRBJ2-5; 9 bases fit TRBD1. CDR3 length equals 18 residues. Germline V lookup: CDR1 SGHTA, CDR2 FQGNSA. V was clipped by 0 bases and J by 2 bases; unmatched bases: 10. This chain's CDR3 is CASSLAGWDRAGQETQYF. The CDR3 DNA sequence: TGTGCCAGCAGCTTAGCGGGTTGGGACAGGGCGGGACAAGAGACCCAGTACTTC.

The chain recombines TRBV5-4 with TRBJ2-1, with D perhaps matching TRBD2 (6 bases). V shed 0 bases and J shed 5 bases, with 9 bases lying between them. The CDR3 length is 14 residues. The germline V gene has CDR1 SGHNT and CDR2 YYREEE (reference sequence). This chain's CDR3 is CASSLVVADNEQFF. The CDR3 DNA reads as TGTGCCAGCAGCTTGGTGGTAGCGGACAATGAGCAGTTCTTC.

The chain joins TRBV5-1 to TRBJ1-3; unclear D gene. The CDR3 totals 13 residues. The germline CDR1 and CDR2 sequences are SGHRS and YFSETQ. The V and J ends lost 9 bases and 0 bases respectively, with 10 bases between them. CDR3 sequence (DNA): TGCGCCACCGCAGCGGGCTCTGGAAACACCATATATTTT. Its translation: CATAAGSGNTIYF.

The chain recombines TRBV5-1 with TRBJ2-5, with TRBD1 matching over 8 bases. V trimming: 8 bases; J trimming: 2 bases; junction bases outside the gene matches: 11. CDR3 length: 15 amino acids. Germline V gives CDR1 SGHRS, CDR2 YFSETQ. CDR3 nucleotide sequence: TGCGCCAGTTTTCAGGGGGCATGGAAACAAGAGACCCAGTACTTC. Translation gives CASFQGAWKQETQYF.

The V and J genes are TRBV7-9 and TRBJ2-7, with 7 bases lining up with TRBD1. Germline CDR1 is SEHNR and CDR2 is FQNEAQ (reference sequence). Trimming cost V 5 bases and J 7 bases; bases outside gene matches: 14. The CDR3 length is 15 residues. The chain's CDR3 is CASSPSGTDTGEQYF. The DNA for the CDR3 is TGTGCCAGCAGCCCCTCCGGGACAGACACGGGGGAGCAGTACTTC.

This clone appeared once. The rearrangement joins TRBV6-1 to TRBJ2-5; TRBD1 agrees at 7 bases. The DNA matches TRBJ2-7 better at its end, which makes the J call doubtful. CDR1 MNHNS and CDR2 SASEGT come from the germline V gene. The CDR3 has 15 amino acids. CDR3 sequence: CASSAPGTASYEQYF. In DNA form, the CDR3 reads TGTGCCAGCAGTGCACCCGGGACAGCATCCTACGAGCAGTACTTC.

V usage is TRBV25-1 and J usage is TRBJ2-7; 9 bases map to TRBD2. CDR3 length: 16 residues. The germline gives CDR1 MGHDK, CDR2 SYGVNS. With 3 bases clipped from V and 1 base from J, the junction kept 7 bases outside the gene matches. CDR3 region: CASSDLSGSLSYEQYF. In nucleotides, the CDR3 is TGTGCCAGCAGTGATCTTAGCGGGAGCCTTTCCTACGAGCAGTACTTC.

The CDR3 sequence: CASGASDYNEQFF. In DNA, the CDR3 is TGTGCCAGCGGTGCTAGCGACTACAATGAGCAGTTCTTC. The J gene is TRBJ2-1, the V gene TRBV28; tentatively, D is TRBD2 (6 bases). V was shortened by 8 bases and J by 3 bases, with 11 bases between the two germline ends. From germline, CDR1 is MDHEN and CDR2 SYDVKM. This CDR3 region has 13 residues.